The 7 T cell receptor beta chains reported below all come from one sample, sequenced in a study of TIL therapy for anti-PD-1-resistant metastatic lung cancer (dated by TCRdb to the early 2020s). Using bias-controlled multiplex PCR with the immunoSEQ v3 hsTCRB kit, the TCR beta CDR3 regions were amplified from genomic DNA. TCRdb took over this immuneACCESS table, retaining in-frame rearrangements with V and J assigned. Such tables are incomplete; in checked studies, under half of the missing clones stem from an unresolved V gene, and the remainder is unexplained. In this sample the table shows 55,000 to 60,000 clones, 73% of which occur a single time. The ten largest make up 1.5% to 2% of the sample. According to the study, the label for this sample's time point signals: pre-treatment sample, taken before nivolumab and TIL therapy. Sequencing was performed on blood, taken at baseline. Receptor source: a person aged 25 to 80 with non-small cell lung cancer.

This clone was detected only a few times. The J gene is TRBJ1-2, the V gene TRBV5-8; D is undetermined. CDR1 SGHTS and CDR2 YDEGEE come from the germline V gene. This CDR3 has 11 amino acids. V was clipped by 0 bases and J by 3 bases, with 0 bases between them. The CDR3 DNA is TGTGCCAGCAGCTTGGACTATGGCTACACCTTC. Its protein is CASSLDYGYTF.

This chain uses TRBV7-8 with TRBJ1-4, with a possible D match to TRBD1 (6 bases). Trimming pared 5 bases from V and 6 bases from J, leaving 7 bases between. The germline V gene encodes CDR1 SGHVS and CDR2 FQNEAQ. This CDR3 is 12 amino acids long. The CDR3 here is CASSRTDEKLFF. Written as DNA, the CDR3 is TGTGCCAGCAGCAGGACAGATGAAAAACTGTTTTTT.

The chain joins TRBV20-1 to TRBJ2-6; no clear D gene. The V gene's germline CDR1 is DFQATT and CDR2 SNEGSKA (reference sequence). This CDR3 spans 11 amino acids. CDR3 sequence reads: CSALRTNVLTF. DNA of the CDR3: TGCAGCGCGTTAAGGACCAACGTCCTGACTTTC.

V is TRBV6-5 and J is TRBJ1-1; D gene ambiguous. V lost 2 bases to trimming and J lost 2 bases, with 6 bases between them. Per germline, CDR1 MNHEY and CDR2 SVGAGI. This CDR3 comprises 13 residues. The CDR3 sequence is CASSYGHNTEAFF. The CDR3 DNA sequence: TGTGCCAGCAGTTACGGGCACAACACTGAAGCTTTCTTT.

This CDR3 reads CASSIDREGELFF. CDR3 DNA sequence: TGTGCCAGTAGTATAGATAGGGAGGGGGAGCTGTTTTTT. The chain couples TRBV19 to TRBJ2-2, with D perhaps TRBD2 (5 bases). Germline CDR1 and CDR2: LNHDA and SQIVND (reference sequence). The CDR3 loop spans 13 amino acids. V was cut by 0 bases and J by 8 bases, with 7 bases left in between.

V and J are TRBV7-9 and TRBJ1-5, with D unresolved. V lost 5 bases and J lost 4, with 15 bases in between. The CDR3 covers 15 residues. Germline V gene sequence: CDR1 SEHNR, CDR2 FQNEAQ (reference sequence). The CDR3 DNA sequence: TGTGCCAGCAGCCTTTCTTTCCGGGGTAATCAGCCCCAGCATTTT. Encoded protein: CASSLSFRGNQPQHF.

V usage is TRBV18 and J usage is TRBJ2-7, with 7 bases aligning to TRBD1. This CDR3 is built from 14 residues. Germline V gene sequence: CDR1 KGHSH, CDR2 LQKENI. V lost 5 bases and J lost 5; bases outside the gene matches: 9. In DNA, the CDR3 is TGTGCCAGCTCATCTCGACAGGGTAAGGACGAGCAGTACTTC. Residues: CASSSRQGKDEQYF. Variable domain in full (rest from reference TRBV18 and TRBJ2-7): NAGVMQNPRHLVRRRGQEARLRCSPMKGHSHVYWYRQLPEEGLKFMVYLQKENIIDESGMPKERFSAEFPKEGPSILRIQQVVRGDSAAYFCASSSRQGKDEQYFGPGTRLTVT.